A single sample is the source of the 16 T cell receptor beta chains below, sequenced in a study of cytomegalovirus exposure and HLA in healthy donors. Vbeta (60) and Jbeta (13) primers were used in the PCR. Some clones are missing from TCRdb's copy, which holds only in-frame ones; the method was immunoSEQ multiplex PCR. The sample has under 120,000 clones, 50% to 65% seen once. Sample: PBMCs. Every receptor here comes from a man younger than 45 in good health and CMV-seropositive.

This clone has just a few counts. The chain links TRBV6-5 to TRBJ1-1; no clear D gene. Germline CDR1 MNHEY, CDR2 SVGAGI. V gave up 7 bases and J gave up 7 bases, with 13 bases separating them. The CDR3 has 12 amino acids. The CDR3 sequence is CASNVWPGEAFF. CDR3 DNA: TGTGCCAGCAATGTTTGGCCGGGTGAAGCTTTCTTT.

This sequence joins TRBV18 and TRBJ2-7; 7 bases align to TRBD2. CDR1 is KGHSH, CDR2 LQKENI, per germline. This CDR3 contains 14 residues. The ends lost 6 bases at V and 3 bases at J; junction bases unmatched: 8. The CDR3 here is CASSTGLVNYEQYF. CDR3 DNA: TGTGCCAGCTCTACCGGACTAGTCAACTACGAGCAGTACTTC.

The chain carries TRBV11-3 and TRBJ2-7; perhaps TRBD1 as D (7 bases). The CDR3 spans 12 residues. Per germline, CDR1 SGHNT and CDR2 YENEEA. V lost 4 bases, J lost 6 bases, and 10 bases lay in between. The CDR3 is CASSSQGGEQYF. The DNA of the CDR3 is TGTGCCAGCAGCTCTCAGGGGGGCGAGCAGTACTTC.

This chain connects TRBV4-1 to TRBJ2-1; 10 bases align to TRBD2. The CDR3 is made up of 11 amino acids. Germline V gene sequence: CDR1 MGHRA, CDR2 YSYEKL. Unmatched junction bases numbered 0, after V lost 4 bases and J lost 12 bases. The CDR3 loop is CASSLAGGQFF. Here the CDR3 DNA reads TGCGCCAGCAGCCTAGCGGGGGGGCAGTTCTTC.

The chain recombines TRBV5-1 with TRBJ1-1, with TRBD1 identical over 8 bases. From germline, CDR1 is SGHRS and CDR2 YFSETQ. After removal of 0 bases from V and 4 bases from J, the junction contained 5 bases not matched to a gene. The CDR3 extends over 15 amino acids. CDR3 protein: CASSLADRVVTEAFF. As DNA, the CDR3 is TGCGCCAGCAGCTTGGCGGACAGGGTTGTCACTGAAGCTTTCTTT.

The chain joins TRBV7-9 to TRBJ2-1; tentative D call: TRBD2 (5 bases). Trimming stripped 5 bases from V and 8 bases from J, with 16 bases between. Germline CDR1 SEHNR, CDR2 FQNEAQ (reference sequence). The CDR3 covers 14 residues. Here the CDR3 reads CASSIRLISDEQFF. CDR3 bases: TGTGCCAGCAGCATCCGACTAATTAGCGATGAGCAGTTCTTC.

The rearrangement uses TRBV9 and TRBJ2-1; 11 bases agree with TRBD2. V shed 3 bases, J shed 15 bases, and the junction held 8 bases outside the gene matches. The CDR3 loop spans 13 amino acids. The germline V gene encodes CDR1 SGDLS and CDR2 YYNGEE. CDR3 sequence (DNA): TGTGCCAGCAGCGCATATAGCGGGGGGGCCAGGTTCTTC. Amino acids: CASSAYSGGARFF.

CDR3 nucleotides: TGTGCCAGTAGTATTTACCGGGTTCCAAGCAATCAGCCCCAGCATTTT. Amino acid sequence: CASSIYRVPSNQPQHF. The chain employs TRBV19 and TRBJ1-5, with unresolved D. V was shortened by 3 bases and J by 1 base, with 13 bases between the two germline ends. Germline CDR1 is LNHDA and CDR2 is SQIVND (reference sequence). The CDR3 extends over 16 amino acids.

For the CDR3, the DNA is TGTGCCAGCAGCACCCTACAGGGGGCAGGGGAGACCCAGTACTTC. Its protein is CASSTLQGAGETQYF. The V gene is TRBV5-5, the J gene TRBJ2-5, with TRBD1 identical over 9 bases. The CDR3 is made up of 15 amino acids. J gave up 5 bases and V 4 bases, and 9 bases lay outside the gene matches. Germline CDR1 SGHKS, CDR2 YYEKEE (reference sequence).

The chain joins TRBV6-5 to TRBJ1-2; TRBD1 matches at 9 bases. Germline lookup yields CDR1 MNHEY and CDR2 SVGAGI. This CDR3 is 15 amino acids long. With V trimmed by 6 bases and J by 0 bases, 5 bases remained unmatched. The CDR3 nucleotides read TGTGCCAGCAGGGGTACAGGGGGCCCTAACTATGGCTACACCTTC. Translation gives CASRGTGGPNYGYTF.

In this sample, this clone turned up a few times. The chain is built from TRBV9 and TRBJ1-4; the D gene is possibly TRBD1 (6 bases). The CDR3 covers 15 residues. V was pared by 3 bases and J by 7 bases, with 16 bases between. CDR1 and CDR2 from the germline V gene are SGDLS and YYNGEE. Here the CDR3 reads CASSALSQGGEKLFF. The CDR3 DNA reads TGTGCCAGCAGCGCCCTGTCACAGGGTGGTGAAAAACTGTTTTTT.

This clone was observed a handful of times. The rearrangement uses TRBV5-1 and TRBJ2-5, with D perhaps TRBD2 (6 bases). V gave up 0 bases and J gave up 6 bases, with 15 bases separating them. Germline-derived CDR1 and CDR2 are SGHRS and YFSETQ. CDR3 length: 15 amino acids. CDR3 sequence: CASSLVGGKGQTQYF. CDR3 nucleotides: TGCGCCAGCAGCTTGGTGGGCGGGAAGGGGCAGACCCAGTACTTC. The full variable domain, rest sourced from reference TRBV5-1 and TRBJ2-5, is KAGVTQTPRYLIKTRGQQVTLSCSPISGHRSVSWYQQTPGQGLQFLFEYFSETQRNKGNFPGRFSGRQFSNSRSEMNVSTLELGDSALYLCASSLVGGKGQTQYFGPGTRLLVL.

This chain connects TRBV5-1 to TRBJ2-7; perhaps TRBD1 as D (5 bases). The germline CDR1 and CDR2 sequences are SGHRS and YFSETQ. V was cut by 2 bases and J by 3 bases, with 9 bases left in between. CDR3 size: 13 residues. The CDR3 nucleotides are TGCGCCAGCAGCTTCAGGGTGGGCTACGAGCAGTACTTC. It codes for CASSFRVGYEQYF.

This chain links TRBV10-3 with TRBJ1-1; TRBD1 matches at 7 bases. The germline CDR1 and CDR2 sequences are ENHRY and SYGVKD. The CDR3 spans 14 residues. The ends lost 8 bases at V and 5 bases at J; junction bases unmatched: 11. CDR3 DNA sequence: TGTGCCATCTGGGCAGGACGACAGGGTACTGAAGCTTTCTTT. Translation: CAIWAGRQGTEAFF.

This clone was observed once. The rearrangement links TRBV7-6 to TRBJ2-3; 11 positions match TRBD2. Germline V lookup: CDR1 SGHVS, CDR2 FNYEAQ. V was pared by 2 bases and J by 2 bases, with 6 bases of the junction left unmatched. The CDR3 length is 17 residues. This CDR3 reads CASSLTSGRPFTDTQYF. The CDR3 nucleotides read TGTGCCAGCAGCTTAACTAGCGGGAGACCTTTCACAGATACGCAGTATTTT.

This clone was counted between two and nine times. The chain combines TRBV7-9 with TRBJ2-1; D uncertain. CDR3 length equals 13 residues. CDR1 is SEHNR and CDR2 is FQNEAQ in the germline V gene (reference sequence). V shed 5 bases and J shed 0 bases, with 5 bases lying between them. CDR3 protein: CASSPISYNEQFF. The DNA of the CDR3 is TGTGCCAGCAGCCCTATCTCCTACAATGAGCAGTTCTTC.